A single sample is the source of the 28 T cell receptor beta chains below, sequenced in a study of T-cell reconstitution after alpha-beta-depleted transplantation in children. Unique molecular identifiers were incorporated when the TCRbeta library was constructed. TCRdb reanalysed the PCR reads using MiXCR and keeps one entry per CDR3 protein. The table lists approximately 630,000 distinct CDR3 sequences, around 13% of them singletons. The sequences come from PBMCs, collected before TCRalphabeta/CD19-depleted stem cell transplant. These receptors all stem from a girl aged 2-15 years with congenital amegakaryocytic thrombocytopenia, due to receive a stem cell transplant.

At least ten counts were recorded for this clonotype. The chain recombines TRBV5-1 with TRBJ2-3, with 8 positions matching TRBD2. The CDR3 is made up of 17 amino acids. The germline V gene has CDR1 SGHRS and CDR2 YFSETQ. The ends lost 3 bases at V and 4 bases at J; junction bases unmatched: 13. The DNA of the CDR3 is TGCGCCAGCAGCTCGGACCCACTAGCGGCCTCGGCAGATACGCAGTATTTT. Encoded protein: CASSSDPLAASADTQYF.

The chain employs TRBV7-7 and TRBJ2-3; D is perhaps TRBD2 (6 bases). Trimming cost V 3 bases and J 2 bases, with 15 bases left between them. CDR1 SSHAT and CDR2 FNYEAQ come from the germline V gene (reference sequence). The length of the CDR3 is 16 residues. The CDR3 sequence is CASSLGLPPNTDTQYF. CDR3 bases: TGTGCCAGCAGCTTGGGACTCCCCCCGAACACAGATACGCAGTATTTT. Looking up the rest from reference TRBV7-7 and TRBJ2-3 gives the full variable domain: GAGVSQSPRYKVTKRGQDVTLRCDPISSHATLYWYQQALGQGPEFLTYFNYEAQPDKSGLPSDRFSAERPEGSISTLTIQRTEQRDSAMYRCASSLGLPPNTDTQYFGPGTRLTVL.

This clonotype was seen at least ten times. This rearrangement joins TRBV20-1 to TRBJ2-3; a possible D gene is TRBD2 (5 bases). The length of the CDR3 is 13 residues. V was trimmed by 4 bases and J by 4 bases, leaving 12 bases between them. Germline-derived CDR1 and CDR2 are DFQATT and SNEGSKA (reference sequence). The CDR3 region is CSATPSRADTQYF. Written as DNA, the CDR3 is TGCAGTGCTACTCCCTCGAGGGCAGATACGCAGTATTTT.

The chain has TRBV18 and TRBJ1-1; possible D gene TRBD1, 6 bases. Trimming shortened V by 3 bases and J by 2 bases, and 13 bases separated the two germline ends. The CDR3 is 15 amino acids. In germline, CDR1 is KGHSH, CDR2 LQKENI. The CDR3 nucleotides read TGTGCCAGCTCACCCAGCGGGGGGGGCAACACTGAAGCTTTCTTT. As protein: CASSPSGGGNTEAFF.

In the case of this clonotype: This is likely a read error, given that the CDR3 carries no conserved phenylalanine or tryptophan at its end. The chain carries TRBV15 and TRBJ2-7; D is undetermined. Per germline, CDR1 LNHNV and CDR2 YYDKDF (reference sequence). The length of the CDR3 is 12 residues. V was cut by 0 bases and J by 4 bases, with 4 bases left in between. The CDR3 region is CATSRDSYEQYL. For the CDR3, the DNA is TGTGCCACCAGCAGAGATTCGTACGAGCAGTACCTC.

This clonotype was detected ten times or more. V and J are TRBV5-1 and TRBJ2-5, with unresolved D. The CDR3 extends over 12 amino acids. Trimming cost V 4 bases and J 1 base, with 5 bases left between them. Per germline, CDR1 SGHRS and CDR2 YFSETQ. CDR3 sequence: CASSGSQETQYF. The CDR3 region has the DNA TGCGCCAGCAGCGGAAGCCAAGAGACCCAGTACTTC.

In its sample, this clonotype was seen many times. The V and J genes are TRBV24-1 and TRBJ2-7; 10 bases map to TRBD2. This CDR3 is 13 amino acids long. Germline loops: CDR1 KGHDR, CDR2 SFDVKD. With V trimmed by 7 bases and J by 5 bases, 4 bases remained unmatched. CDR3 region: CATSRLAGDEQYF. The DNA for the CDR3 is TGTGCCACCAGCCGACTAGCGGGTGACGAGCAGTACTTC.

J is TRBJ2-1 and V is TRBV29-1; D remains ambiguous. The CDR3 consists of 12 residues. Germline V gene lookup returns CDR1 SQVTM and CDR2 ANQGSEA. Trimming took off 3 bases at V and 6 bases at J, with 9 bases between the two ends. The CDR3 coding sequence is TGCAGCGTTGATGGCCCGGCCAATGAGCAGTTCTTC. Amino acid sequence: CSVDGPANEQFF.

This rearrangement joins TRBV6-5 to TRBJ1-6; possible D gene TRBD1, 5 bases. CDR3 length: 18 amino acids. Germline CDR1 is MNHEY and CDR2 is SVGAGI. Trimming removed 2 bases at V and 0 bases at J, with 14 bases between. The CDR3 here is CASSYAGERASYNSPLHF. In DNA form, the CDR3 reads TGTGCCAGCAGTTACGCGGGGGAAAGGGCCTCCTATAATTCACCCCTCCACTTT.

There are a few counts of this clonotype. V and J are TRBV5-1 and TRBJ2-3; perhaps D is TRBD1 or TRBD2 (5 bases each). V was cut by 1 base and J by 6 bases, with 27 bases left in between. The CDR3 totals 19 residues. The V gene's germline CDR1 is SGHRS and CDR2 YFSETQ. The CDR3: CASSLFRTLERQGRDTQYF. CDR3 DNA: TGCGCCAGCAGCTTGTTCAGGACACTGGAGCGGCAGGGCAGGGATACGCAGTATTTT.

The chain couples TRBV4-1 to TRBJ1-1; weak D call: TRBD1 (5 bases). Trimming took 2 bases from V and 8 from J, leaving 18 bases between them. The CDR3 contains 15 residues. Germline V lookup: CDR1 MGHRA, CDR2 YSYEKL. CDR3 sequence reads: CASSQPRQTEGEAFF. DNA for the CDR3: TGCGCCAGCAGCCAACCGAGACAGACCGAAGGCGAAGCTTTCTTT.

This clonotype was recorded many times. CDR3 sequence: CASSRTPNTGELFF. In DNA form, the CDR3 reads TGTGCCAGCAGTAGGACTCCGAACACCGGGGAGCTGTTTTTT. The rearrangement links TRBV12-3 or TRBV12-4 to TRBJ2-2; possible D gene TRBD2, 5 bases. The CDR3 is 14 amino acids. V was cut by 5 bases and J by 0 bases, with 7 bases left in between.

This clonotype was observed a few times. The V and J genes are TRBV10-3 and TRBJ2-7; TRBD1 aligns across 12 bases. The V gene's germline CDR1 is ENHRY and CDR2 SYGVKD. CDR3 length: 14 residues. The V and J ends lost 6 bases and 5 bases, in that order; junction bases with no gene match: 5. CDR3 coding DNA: TGTGCCATCAGGGGGACAGGGGGCAGGAACGAGCAGTACTTC. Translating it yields CAIRGTGGRNEQYF.

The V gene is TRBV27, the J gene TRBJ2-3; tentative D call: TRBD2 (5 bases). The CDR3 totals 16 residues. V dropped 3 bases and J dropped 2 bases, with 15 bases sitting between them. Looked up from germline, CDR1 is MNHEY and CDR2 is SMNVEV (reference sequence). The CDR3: CASSFLWLAPTDTQYF. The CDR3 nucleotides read TGTGCCAGCAGTTTTCTATGGTTAGCGCCCACAGATACGCAGTATTTT.

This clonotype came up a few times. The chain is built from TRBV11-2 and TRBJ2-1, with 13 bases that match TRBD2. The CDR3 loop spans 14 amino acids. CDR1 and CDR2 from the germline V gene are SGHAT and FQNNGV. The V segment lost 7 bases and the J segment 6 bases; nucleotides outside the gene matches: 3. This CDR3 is CASNGLAGVNEQFF. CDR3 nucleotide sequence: TGTGCCAGCAACGGACTAGCGGGAGTCAATGAGCAGTTCTTC.

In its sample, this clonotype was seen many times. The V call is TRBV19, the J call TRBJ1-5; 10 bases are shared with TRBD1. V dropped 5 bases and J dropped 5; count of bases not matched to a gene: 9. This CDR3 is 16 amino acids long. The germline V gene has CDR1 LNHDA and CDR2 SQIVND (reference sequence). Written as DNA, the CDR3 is TGTGCCAGTAGTTCCCCCGGACAGGGGGTTGATCAGCCCCAGCATTTT. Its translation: CASSSPGQGVDQPQHF.

The CDR3 DNA sequence: TGTGCCACCAGCCGATCCCATGTAGCGGGAAGTTACAATGAGCAGTTCTTC. Its translation: CATSRSHVAGSYNEQFF. The V gene is TRBV15, the J gene TRBJ2-1, with 8 nucleotides matching TRBD2. The CDR3 has 17 amino acids. Losses at the gene ends were 5 bases for V and 4 bases for J; bases not matched to a gene: 13. CDR1 is LNHNV, CDR2 YYDKDF, per germline (reference sequence).

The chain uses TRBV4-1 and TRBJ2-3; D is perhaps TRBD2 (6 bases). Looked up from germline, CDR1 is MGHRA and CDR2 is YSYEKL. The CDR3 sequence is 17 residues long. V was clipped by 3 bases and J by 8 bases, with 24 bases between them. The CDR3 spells CASSQDWRTTILSTQYF. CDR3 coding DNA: TGCGCCAGCAGCCAGGACTGGAGGACTACGATACTCAGTACGCAGTATTTT.

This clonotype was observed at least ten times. CDR3 coding DNA: TGCAGCGTTGAAGGGCTGACAGGGGGCAACTATGGCTACACCTTC. This gives the protein CSVEGLTGGNYGYTF. The rearrangement joins TRBV29-1 to TRBJ1-2; 10 positions agree with TRBD1. V shed 1 base, J shed 2 bases, and the junction held 4 bases outside the gene matches. Germline V gene sequence: CDR1 SQVTM, CDR2 ANQGSEA. The CDR3 runs 15 residues.

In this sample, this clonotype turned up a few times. The CDR3 sequence is CACTTGLYTDTQYF. The CDR3 region has the DNA TGTGCCTGTACGACGGGACTCTACACAGATACGCAGTATTTT. The chain is built from TRBV30 and TRBJ2-3; D perhaps matches TRBD2 (6 bases). Germline CDR1 GTSNPN, CDR2 SVGIG (reference sequence). The germline V and J ends were trimmed by 6 bases and 2 bases, with 15 bases remaining between them. The CDR3 extends over 14 amino acids.

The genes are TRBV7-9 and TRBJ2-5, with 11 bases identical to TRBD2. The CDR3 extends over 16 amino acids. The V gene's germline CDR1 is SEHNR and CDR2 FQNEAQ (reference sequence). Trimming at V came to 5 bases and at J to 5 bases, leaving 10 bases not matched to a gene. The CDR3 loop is CASSGKKLAGAETQYF. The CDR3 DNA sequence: TGTGCCAGCAGCGGAAAAAAACTAGCGGGAGCTGAGACCCAGTACTTC.

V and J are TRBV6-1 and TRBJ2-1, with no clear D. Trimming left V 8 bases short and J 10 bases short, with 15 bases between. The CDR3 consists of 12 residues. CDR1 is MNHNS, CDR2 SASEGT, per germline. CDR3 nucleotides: TGTGCCAGCTCCCTCACGGTCATCGAGCAGTTCTTC. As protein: CASSLTVIEQFF.

The DNA for the CDR3 is TGCAGCGTTGAGGCGGGAGGCTACGAGCAGTACTTC. This codes for CSVEAGGYEQYF. The chain joins TRBV29-1 to TRBJ2-7; the match to TRBD2 covers 8 bases. The CDR3 contains 12 residues. Trimming took 3 bases from V and 3 from J; bases not matched to a gene: 1. Germline CDR1 is SQVTM and CDR2 is ANQGSEA.

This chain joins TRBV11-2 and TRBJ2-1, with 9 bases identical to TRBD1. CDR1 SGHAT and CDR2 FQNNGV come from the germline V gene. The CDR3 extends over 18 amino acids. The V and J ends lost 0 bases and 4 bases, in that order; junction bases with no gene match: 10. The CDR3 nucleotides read TGTGCCAGCAGCTTAGAGGCGGCCGGGACAGGGCTGTACAATGAGCAGTTCTTC. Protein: CASSLEAAGTGLYNEQFF.

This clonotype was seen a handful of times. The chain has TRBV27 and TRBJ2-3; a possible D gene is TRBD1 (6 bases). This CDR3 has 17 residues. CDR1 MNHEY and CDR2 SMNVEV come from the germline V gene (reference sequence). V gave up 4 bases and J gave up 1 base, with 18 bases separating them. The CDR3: CASSWDTNWGGTDTQYF. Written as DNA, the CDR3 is TGTGCCAGCAGTTGGGACACCAATTGGGGAGGCACAGATACGCAGTATTTT.

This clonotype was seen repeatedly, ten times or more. The CDR3 loop reads CASSAGPPPDTQYF. The DNA of the CDR3 is TGTGCCAGCAGTGCCGGCCCCCCCCCAGATACGCAGTATTTT. The chain links TRBV28 to TRBJ2-3, with D uncertain. This CDR3 is 14 amino acids long. The germline V gene has CDR1 MDHEN and CDR2 SYDVKM. Trimming shortened V by 5 bases and J by 4 bases, and 13 bases separated the two germline ends.

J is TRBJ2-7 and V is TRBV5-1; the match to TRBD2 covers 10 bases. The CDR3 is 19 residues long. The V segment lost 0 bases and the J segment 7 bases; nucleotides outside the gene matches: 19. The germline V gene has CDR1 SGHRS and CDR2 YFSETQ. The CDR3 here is CASSLAPYAWVAGGREQYF. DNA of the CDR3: TGCGCCAGCAGCTTGGCCCCATATGCTTGGGTAGCGGGAGGTCGGGAGCAGTACTTC.

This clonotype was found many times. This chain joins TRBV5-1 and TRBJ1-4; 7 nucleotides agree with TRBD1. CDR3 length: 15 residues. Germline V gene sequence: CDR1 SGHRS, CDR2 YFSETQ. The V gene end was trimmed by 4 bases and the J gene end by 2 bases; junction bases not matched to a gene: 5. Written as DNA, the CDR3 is TGCGCCAGCAGCCGACAGGGAGGTACTAATGAAAAACTGTTTTTT. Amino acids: CASSRQGGTNEKLFF.